The clone carrying this T cell receptor beta chain has a handful of counts. The authors sorted CD4+ naive, central memory, regulatory and stem cell-like memory cells via CD45RO/CCR7/CD25/CD127/CD95/CD27. V shed 0 bases and J 8 bases; nucleotides not matched to a gene: 11. The CDR3 consists of 16 residues. Germline CDR1 and CDR2: SGHDT and YYEEEE. All of the isolated RNA was reverse transcribed, so expressed TCRB transcripts were sequenced. This table comes from immunoSEQ multiplex PCR, and its TCRdb copy is limited to in-frame clones, with some not included. The sample contains some 270,000 clones, roughly an eighth of which appear only once. This entry comes from a study of beta chain features in type 1 diabetes.

This TCR came from a woman in her 40s in good health. Sample: naive CD4+ T cells from blood. V gene TRBV5-6 combines with J gene TRBJ1-2; 9 nucleotides align to TRBD1. CDR3 residues: CASSLGTGDYFSGYTF. The CDR3 coding sequence is TGTGCCAGCAGCTTGGGGACAGGGGACTATTTTAGCGGCTACACCTTC.